This is a list of T cell receptor beta chains from one sample in a study of control samples from healthy donors and cancer patients. Data came from immunoSEQ multiplex PCR; TCRdb stores just in-frame clones and leaves some out. Here the sample spans around 51,000 clones, 80% being singletons. Input material: blood. All receptors derive from a man between 65 and 85 years old in good health. The CDR3 runs from the conserved cysteine through the conserved F or W. D genes are given only for firm matches. Clone size, where shown, is once, few, many, or a class for clones that have expanded.

d_gene	v_gene	j_gene	abundance	CDR3aa	CDR3nt
NA	TRBV6-5	TRBJ1-4	NA	CATRVTTNEKLFF	TGTGCCACGAGGGTTACAACTAATGAAAAACTGTTTTTT
NA	TRBV4-1	TRBJ1-5	NA	CASSRDPYSNQPQHF	TGCGCCAGCAGCCGGGATCCGTATAGCAATCAGCCCCAGCATTTT
TRBD1	TRBV19	TRBJ1-4	NA	CASNALDRVEKLFF	TGTGCCAGTAACGCCCTCGACAGGGTTGAAAAACTGTTTTTT
NA	TRBV28	TRBJ2-3	NA	CASSLNKGGFMSTDTQYF	TGTGCCAGCAGTTTGAATAAGGGCGGGTTTATGAGCACAGATACGCAGTATTTT
NA	TRBV2	TRBJ1-1	NA	CANQEESGTKAFF	TGTGCCAACCAAGAGGAATCGGGAACGAAAGCTTTCTTT
NA	TRBV12-3/TRBV12-4	TRBJ2-2	NA	CASRFYTGELFF	TGTGCCAGCAGATTTTACACCGGGGAGCTGTTTTTT
NA	TRBV28	TRBJ1-2	NA	CASSPPALGLDYGYTF	TGTGCCAGCAGCCCCCCGGCCCTGGGTTTGGACTATGGCTACACCTTC
NA	TRBV12-5	TRBJ2-5	once	CASGLGLETQYF	TGTGCTAGTGGTTTGGGGTTAGAGACCCAGTACTTC
NA	TRBV29-1	TRBJ2-5	NA	CSVVGETQYF	TGCAGCGTTGTCGGGGAGACCCAGTACTTC
TRBD2	TRBV6-6	TRBJ2-2	NA	CASTLGETSDTGELFF	TGTGCCAGCACCCTAGGGGAGACTAGCGACACCGGGGAGCTGTTTTTT
NA	TRBV11-2	TRBJ1-1	NA	CASSLRTVGGPNTEAFF	TGTGCCAGCAGCTTACGGACCGTCGGTGGCCCGAACACTGAAGCTTTCTTT
TRBD1	TRBV5-1	TRBJ2-1	NA	CASSSPRTGGESSYNEQFF	TGCGCCAGCAGCTCGCCGAGGACAGGGGGCGAGAGCTCCTACAATGAGCAGTTCTTC
NA	TRBV3-1/TRBV3-2	TRBJ2-1	NA	CASTTSSFSYNEQFF	TGTGCCAGCACCACCTCATCCTTCTCCTACAATGAGCAGTTCTTC
NA	TRBV5-6	TRBJ2-2	NA	CASSLVRGSVVGTGELFF	TGTGCCAGCAGCTTGGTCCGGGGTAGTGTAGTGGGCACCGGGGAGCTGTTTTTT
NA	TRBV4-1	TRBJ1-1	NA	CASSQVGSSEAFF	TGCGCCAGCAGCCAAGTCGGGTCCTCTGAAGCTTTCTTT
NA	TRBV7-2	TRBJ1-5	NA	CASSLVRGPQPQHF	TGTGCCAGCAGCTTAGTCAGGGGTCCTCAGCCCCAGCATTTT
NA	TRBV28	TRBJ1-5	few	CASSLSAGDYYSNQPQHF	TGTGCCAGCAGTTTATCGGCAGGGGACTATTATAGCAATCAGCCCCAGCATTTT
NA	TRBV7-7	TRBJ2-5	NA	CASSLLGREETQYF	TGTGCTAGCAGTCTGTTAGGAAGAGAGGAGACCCAGTACTTC
NA	TRBV19	TRBJ2-7	once	CASSTDYGTYEQYF	TGTGCCAGTAGTACTGATTACGGGACCTACGAGCAGTACTTC
NA	TRBV2	TRBJ1-4	NA	CASSPDLGEKLFF	TGTGCCAGCAGTCCCGACTTGGGTGAAAAACTGTTTTTT
NA	TRBV6-5	TRBJ1-1	NA	CASMVGRNTEAFF	TGTGCCAGCATGGTGGGACGGAACACTGAAGCTTTCTTT
TRBD2	TRBV28	TRBJ2-1	NA	CASSLMPGTSPFF	TGTGCCAGCAGTCTCATGCCGGGGACTAGTCCGTTCTTC
TRBD1	TRBV18	TRBJ2-7	NA	CASSPSRDRVYEQYF	TGTGCCAGCTCACCAAGCCGGGACAGGGTTTACGAGCAGTACTTC
TRBD2	TRBV11-2	TRBJ2-3	NA	CASSPSGTRGGRVDTQYF	TGTGCCAGCAGCCCCTCAGGCACCCGAGGCGGGAGGGTAGATACGCAGTATTTT
NA	TRBV6-6	TRBJ2-1	NA	CASFSFSQGNEQFF	TGTGCCAGCTTTTCCTTCTCACAGGGCAATGAGCAGTTCTTC
NA	TRBV6-6	TRBJ1-1	NA	CASSYSAGSNPGLSF	TGTGCCAGCAGTTACTCGGCGGGTAGCAACCCAGGGTTGTCATTT
TRBD1	TRBV5-8	TRBJ1-2	NA	CASSSQWTGSGGYTF	TGTGCCAGCAGCTCCCAGTGGACAGGGTCGGGAGGCTACACCTTC
TRBD1	TRBV28	TRBJ1-5	NA	CASSSGGGWDQPQHF	TGTGCCAGCAGTTCAGGGGGCGGCTGGGATCAGCCCCAGCATTTT
TRBD1	TRBV5-6	TRBJ1-6	NA	CASSFGQGAYNSPLHF	TGTGCCAGCAGCTTCGGACAGGGGGCCTATAATTCACCCCTCCACTTT
NA	TRBV28	TRBJ1-2	few	CASKRPGGGGYTF	TGTGCCAGCAAACGTCCGGGGGGCGGTGGCTACACCTTC
NA	TRBV5-1	TRBJ1-3	NA	CASSLVAGTSGNTIYF	TGCGCCAGCAGCTTGGTGGCAGGGACCTCTGGAAACACCATATATTTT
NA	TRBV6-1	TRBJ1-5	NA	CASSELSGAGQPQHF	TGTGCCAGCAGTGAACTATCTGGGGCTGGACAGCCCCAGCATTTT
NA	TRBV5-1	TRBJ1-5	NA	CASSLDPLSNQPQHF	TGCGCCAGCAGCTTGGACCCCCTTAGCAATCAGCCCCAGCATTTT
TRBD2	TRBV4-2	TRBJ2-7	NA	CASSQESLAGGEQYF	TGTGCCAGCAGCCAAGAATCTCTAGCGGGAGGCGAGCAGTACTTC
NA	TRBV5-1	TRBJ2-7	NA	CASSLYGGTSNEQYF	TGCGCCAGCAGCTTGTATGGAGGCACTTCAAACGAGCAGTACTTC
NA	TRBV28	TRBJ1-1	NA	CASSQGGEDTEAFF	TGTGCCAGCAGCCAAGGGGGGGAGGACACTGAAGCTTTCTTT
NA	TRBV5-8	TRBJ1-5	NA	CASSLAPTQPQHF	TGTGCCAGCAGCTTGGCCCCTACTCAGCCCCAGCATTTT
TRBD1	TRBV18	TRBJ1-3	NA	CASSPLSGTGTGRFAGNTIYF	TGTGCCAGCTCACCACTTAGTGGAACCGGGACAGGGCGATTCGCTGGAAACACCATATATTTT
NA	TRBV5-6	TRBJ1-2	NA	CASSLGRNDYGYTF	TGTGCCAGCAGCTTGGGCAGGAACGACTATGGCTACACCTTC
NA	TRBV6-6	TRBJ2-1	few	CASRAGSYNEQFF	TGTGCCAGCAGGGCCGGGAGTTACAATGAGCAGTTCTTC
TRBD2	TRBV9	TRBJ2-5	once	CASSPPRAGPLAATQYF	TGTGCCAGCAGCCCCCCACGAGCGGGACCCCTCGCCGCGACCCAGTACTTC
NA	TRBV19	TRBJ1-5	NA	CATIDRPGNQPQHF	TGTGCCACCATCGACAGGCCAGGCAATCAGCCCCAGCATTTT
TRBD1	TRBV7-2	TRBJ1-1	NA	CASSLDRGYAEAFF	TGTGCCAGCAGCCTCGACAGGGGGTACGCTGAAGCTTTCTTT
NA	TRBV7-9	TRBJ2-1	NA	CASSSRPRNLQNEQFF	TGTGCCAGCAGCTCCCGCCCTAGAAACCTACAGAATGAGCAGTTCTTC
TRBD1	TRBV28	TRBJ1-4	NA	CASSLSPGQGDEKLFF	TGTGCCAGCAGTTTGAGTCCGGGACAGGGGGATGAAAAACTGTTTTTT
NA	TRBV7-2	TRBJ2-2	few	CASSLAGAYTGELFF	TGTGCCAGCAGCTTGGCGGGGGCATATACCGGGGAGCTGTTTTTT
TRBD1	TRBV7-2	TRBJ1-2	NA	CASSLGRGYGYTF	TGTGCCAGCAGCTTAGGCAGGGGGTATGGCTACACCTTC
NA	TRBV5-1	TRBJ1-3	NA	CASSWGTSSGNTIYF	TGCGCCAGCAGCTGGGGGACCAGCTCTGGAAACACCATATATTTT
TRBD2	TRBV28	TRBJ2-2	NA	CASGAGERSGELFF	TGTGCCAGCGGGGCGGGGGAAAGGAGCGGGGAGCTGTTTTTT
TRBD2	TRBV7-3	TRBJ2-1	NA	CASSSIAGAYNEQFF	TGTGCCAGCAGCTCTATAGCGGGAGCCTACAATGAGCAGTTCTTC
NA	TRBV6-4	TRBJ2-7	NA	CASSADPSSYEQYF	TGTGCCAGCAGTGCTGACCCTAGCTCCTACGAGCAGTACTTC
NA	TRBV9	TRBJ1-1	NA	CASSVAQASTEAFF	TGTGCCAGCAGCGTAGCACAGGCCAGCACTGAAGCTTTCTTT
NA	TRBV5-1	TRBJ1-2	NA	CASSLIGGVPGYTF	TGCGCCAGCAGCTTAATAGGAGGGGTTCCTGGCTACACCTTC
TRBD2	TRBV2	TRBJ2-2	NA	CASSLERGRNTGELFF	TGTGCCAGCAGTCTTGAGCGGGGGAGAAACACCGGGGAGCTGTTTTTT